This T cell receptor beta chain comes out of a study of blood T cell repertoires in COVID-19. About the research overall: Specimens from acute and convalescent COVID-19 originated in the United States, Italy and Spain.

Germline V gene lookup returns CDR1 SGHAT and CDR2 FQNNGV. This CDR3 has 15 residues. V lost 7 bases to trimming and J lost 3 bases; unmatched junction nucleotides: 6. Source study methods: From reference gene primer amplification, estimates of nucleated cell counts were derived. The repertoire was sequenced with immunoSEQ multiplex PCR; TCRdb's copy has only in-frame clones and lacks some. V and J calls plus clone size are reproduced from that table; the DNA served to infer D and trimming. The sample lists tens of thousands of clones; 85% to 90% were seen once. The source of this sequence is a man at least 80 years old with acute or convalescent COVID-19. Sequencing input: peripheral blood. This sequence joins TRBV11-2 and TRBJ2-1; 10 bases are shared with TRBD2. The DNA of the CDR3 is TGTGCCAGCACCAGGACTAGCGGTGGCTACAATGAGCAGTTCTTC. It codes for CASTRTSGGYNEQFF.